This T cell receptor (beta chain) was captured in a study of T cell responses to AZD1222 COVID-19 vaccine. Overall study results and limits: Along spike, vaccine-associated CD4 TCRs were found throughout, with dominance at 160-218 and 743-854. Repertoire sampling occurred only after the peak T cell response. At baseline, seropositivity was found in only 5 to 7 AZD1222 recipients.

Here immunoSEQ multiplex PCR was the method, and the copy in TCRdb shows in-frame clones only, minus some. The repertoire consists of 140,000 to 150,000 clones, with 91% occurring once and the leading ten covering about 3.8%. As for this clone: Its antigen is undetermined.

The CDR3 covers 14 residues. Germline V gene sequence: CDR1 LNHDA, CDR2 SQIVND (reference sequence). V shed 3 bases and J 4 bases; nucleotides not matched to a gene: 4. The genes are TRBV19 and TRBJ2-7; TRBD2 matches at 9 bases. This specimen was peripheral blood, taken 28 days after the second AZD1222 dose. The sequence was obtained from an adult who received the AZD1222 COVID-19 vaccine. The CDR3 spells CASSILTSGYEQYF. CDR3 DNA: TGTGCCAGTAGTATCCTGACTAGCGGATACGAGCAGTACTTC.